These T cell receptor beta chains were read from a single sample in a study of breast tumors, draining lymph nodes, adjacent tissues. MiXCR, applied by TCRdb to the multiplex PCR reads, yields one record per CDR3 protein. The table shows over 100,000 distinct CDR3 sequences, with 20% to 25% occurring only once. Source material: axillary lymph node tissue. The receptor source for this set is a female donor with breast cancer. Some clones in this sample may be carry-over from other donors' samples. Each CDR3 is given with its conserved first and last residue. A D gene is named only where the DNA matches it firmly. The listing skips clone size in some rows; elsewhere it reads once, few, many or a size class.

d_call j_call v_call clone_size cdr3_aa cdr3_nt
. TRBJ1-6 TRBV6-5 many CASSYSTQGSSYNSPLHF TGTGCCAGCAGTTACTCGACGCAGGGGAGCTCCTATAATTCACCCCTCCACTTT
. TRBJ2-2 TRBV3-1 . CASSQTYTGELFF TGTGCCAGCAGCCAGACTTACACCGGGGAGCTGTTTTTT
TRBD2 TRBJ2-1 TRBV20-1 . CSAFRASGDNEQFF TGCAGTGCCTTCAGGGCTAGCGGGGACAATGAGCAGTTCTTC
. TRBJ1-3 TRBV30 many CAWNGRNTIYF TGTGCCTGGAATGGGAGAAACACCATATATTTT
TRBD2 TRBJ2-1 TRBV19 few CASTRTSGNGDNEQFF TGTGCCAGTACCCGGACTAGCGGGAATGGAGACAATGAGCAGTTCTTC
TRBD1 TRBJ2-5 TRBV20-1 . CSARETQPRTGGETQYF TGCAGTGCTAGAGAGACCCAACCTCGGACAGGGGGAGAGACCCAGTACTTC
TRBD1 TRBJ2-3 TRBV19 many CASSMGAGGRDTQYF TGTGCCAGTAGTATGGGTGCAGGGGGCAGGGATACGCAGTATTTT
. TRBJ2-2 TRBV11-3 . CASSLYGGGSGTGELFF TGTGCCAGCAGCTTATACGGGGGCGGGTCGGGCACCGGGGAGCTGTTTTTT
TRBD2 TRBJ2-1 TRBV27 few CASSPSGGGRNNEQFF TGTGCCAGCAGCCCCTCCGGGGGGGGGCGGAACAATGAGCAGTTCTTC
TRBD1 TRBJ1-2 TRBV5-4 many CASSAQGAIGVYGYTF TGTGCCAGTTCCGCACAGGGGGCGATCGGGGTCTATGGCTACACCTTC
TRBD2 TRBJ2-5 TRBV3-1 . CASSPSGREETQYF TGTGCCAGCAGTCCTAGCGGGAGGGAAGAGACCCAGTACTTC
. TRBJ2-7 TRBV19 many CASSMFGGEQYF TGTGCCAGTAGTATGTTTGGAGGCGAGCAGTACTTC
TRBD2 TRBJ2-2 TRBV28 few CASSPSGVNTGELFF TGTGCCAGCAGCCCTAGCGGGGTCAACACCGGGGAGCTGTTTTTT
TRBD1 TRBJ2-7 TRBV7-8 many CASSEQGIAYEQYF TGTGCCAGCAGCGAACAGGGGATCGCCTACGAGCAGTACTTC